Sequencing of this TCR beta chain was carried out in a study of T cell changes during pregnancy in multiple sclerosis. Produced via immunoSEQ multiplex PCR; TCRdb's table is partial and in-frame only. The sample includes roughly 58,000 clones, about nine tenths seen only once; the top ten take about 0.18%. The origin of this receptor is a female donor in good health, enrolled as a control in a pregnancy study. This material consisted of CD4+ T cells from peripheral blood mononuclear cells, taken after pregnancy.

As DNA, the CDR3 is TGTGCCAGCAAGTGGGAGGGAAATTCACCCCTCCACTTT. Encoded protein: CASKWEGNSPLHF. The rearrangement joins TRBV7-9 to TRBJ1-6; D remains ambiguous. The CDR3 covers 13 residues. Trimming removed 7 bases at V and 7 bases at J, with 11 bases between. Germline CDR1 and CDR2: SEHNR and FQNEAQ (reference sequence). The whole variable domain, filled in from reference TRBV7-9 and TRBJ1-6, reads DTGVSQNPRHKITKRGQNVTFRCDPISEHNRLYWYRQTLGQGPEFLTYFQNEAQLEKSRLLSDRFSAERPKGSFSTLEIQRTEQGDSAMYLCASKWEGNSPLHFGNGTRLTVT.